This note documents a single T cell receptor (beta chain) sequence. Its antigen is unidentified. This sample stems from a study of cytomegalovirus exposure and HLA in healthy donors. Study observations and caveats: A subsequent analysis found that TCR clusters from the first cohort also tended to co-occur in the roughly 120 validation repertoires, with about 94% of cluster scores above 0.

Clones were sequenced by immunoSEQ multiplex PCR, and TCRdb holds only the in-frame ones, with some missing. The sample contains roughly 120,000 clones, about nine tenths of which appear only once. Germline-derived CDR1 and CDR2 are LGHNA and YSLEER. With 0 bases removed from V and 4 bases from J, the gap between germline ends came to 12 bases. CDR3 length equals 15 residues. The material sequenced was PBMCs. This TCR was recovered from a man in his thirties or forties in good health and CMV-seronegative. The chain couples TRBV4-3 to TRBJ1-2; D might be TRBD1 (5 bases). CDR3: CASSQDHGGGYGYTF. DNA for the CDR3: TGCGCCAGCAGCCAAGATCATGGGGGGGGCTATGGCTACACCTTC.